These T cell receptor beta chains were read from a single sample in a study of shared clonotypes between healthy human individuals. Method: immunoSEQ multiplex PCR; TCRdb's copy keeps in-frame clones and lacks some. Here the sample spans more than 550,000 clones, around 70% being singletons. The sample comprised memory CD4+ T cells sorted from blood. Receptor source: a woman aged 25 to 39 in good health. CDR3s include the opening cysteine and the closing phenylalanine or tryptophan. The D gene is left open where the match is weak. Clone sizes are given selectively: once, few, many, or a class where the clone is expanded.

abundance: NA; d_gene: NA; j_gene: TRBJ1-2; v_gene: TRBV5-6; CDR3nt: TGTGCCAGCAGCTTCTCTGGAACTAACTATGGCTACACCTTC; CDR3aa: CASSFSGTNYGYTF
abundance: NA; d_gene: NA; j_gene: TRBJ1-1; v_gene: TRBV5-1; CDR3nt: TGCGCCAGCACTCTGGGTACCCGAGGGGTCTGGACTGAAGCTTTCTTT; CDR3aa: CASTLGTRGVWTEAFF
abundance: NA; d_gene: NA; j_gene: TRBJ2-5; v_gene: TRBV2; CDR3nt: TGTGCCAGCAATAGGGCAGTTACCCAAGAGACCCAGTACTTC; CDR3aa: CASNRAVTQETQYF
abundance: NA; d_gene: NA; j_gene: TRBJ2-3; v_gene: TRBV5-1; CDR3nt: TGCGCCAGCAGCCCGAACGCGGGCACAGATACGCAGTATTTT; CDR3aa: CASSPNAGTDTQYF
abundance: NA; d_gene: TRBD2; j_gene: TRBJ2-1; v_gene: TRBV28; CDR3nt: TGTGCCAGCAGTTTAACTAACTTCCAGGGAGGGGCCTACAATGAGCAGTTCTTC; CDR3aa: CASSLTNFQGGAYNEQFF
abundance: NA; d_gene: NA; j_gene: TRBJ2-3; v_gene: TRBV29-1; CDR3nt: TGCAGCGTCCGCCCTGGGGCAACTAGCACAGATACGCAGTATTTT; CDR3aa: CSVRPGATSTDTQYF
abundance: NA; d_gene: NA; j_gene: TRBJ1-2; v_gene: TRBV5-5; CDR3nt: TGTGCCAGCAGCACGGCATGGGAAGGGAGTGGTGGCTACACCTTC; CDR3aa: CASSTAWEGSGGYTF
abundance: NA; d_gene: TRBD1; j_gene: TRBJ1-2; v_gene: TRBV15; CDR3nt: TGTGCCACCAGCAGAGAAGGACAGGGGGATGATGGCTACACCTTC; CDR3aa: CATSREGQGDDGYTF
abundance: NA; d_gene: TRBD2; j_gene: TRBJ2-5; v_gene: TRBV5-1; CDR3nt: TGCGCCAGCAGCTATGGACTAGCGGGAGGGCTGGTCCCCGAGACCCAGTACTTC; CDR3aa: CASSYGLAGGLVPETQYF
abundance: NA; d_gene: NA; j_gene: TRBJ2-4; v_gene: TRBV19; CDR3nt: TGTGCCAGTAGTATAGGGGCAGGAGGTGCCAAAAACATTCAGTACTTC; CDR3aa: CASSIGAGGAKNIQYF
abundance: NA; d_gene: NA; j_gene: TRBJ2-2; v_gene: TRBV5-1; CDR3nt: TGCGCCAGCAGCCGCCCCCCCACCGGGGAGCTGTTTTTT; CDR3aa: CASSRPPTGELFF
abundance: few; d_gene: TRBD2; j_gene: TRBJ2-1; v_gene: TRBV2; CDR3nt: TGTGCCAGCAGTTCTAGCGGGGGAACCTACAATGAGCAGTTCTTC; CDR3aa: CASSSSGGTYNEQFF
abundance: NA; d_gene: NA; j_gene: TRBJ2-1; v_gene: TRBV4-1; CDR3nt: TGCGCCAGCAGCCAAGTAGGGACCGGGGACAATGAGCAGTTCTTC; CDR3aa: CASSQVGTGDNEQFF
abundance: NA; d_gene: NA; j_gene: TRBJ2-2; v_gene: TRBV5-1; CDR3nt: TGCGCCAGCAGCTTCGGGGGTAACACCGGGGAGCTGTTTTTT; CDR3aa: CASSFGGNTGELFF
abundance: NA; d_gene: NA; j_gene: TRBJ2-7; v_gene: TRBV19; CDR3nt: TGTGCCAGTAGTTCCCGGGACGCCACCTACGAGCAGTACTTC; CDR3aa: CASSSRDATYEQYF
abundance: once; d_gene: TRBD1; j_gene: TRBJ1-2; v_gene: TRBV25-1; CDR3nt: TGTGCCAGCAGTGTCGACAGGGAGAAAAACTATGGCTACACCTTC; CDR3aa: CASSVDREKNYGYTF
abundance: few; d_gene: TRBD1; j_gene: TRBJ2-7; v_gene: TRBV10-3; CDR3nt: TGTGCCATCAGTTTGACAGGGGAAGACCGGGACGAGCAGTACTTC; CDR3aa: CAISLTGEDRDEQYF
abundance: NA; d_gene: NA; j_gene: TRBJ1-4; v_gene: TRBV5-1; CDR3nt: TGCGCCAGCAGCCTGACAGGTACCGCACCGGGGGAAAAACTGTTTTTT; CDR3aa: CASSLTGTAPGEKLFF
abundance: NA; d_gene: NA; j_gene: TRBJ2-1; v_gene: TRBV18; CDR3nt: TGTGCCAGCTCACCAGACTTGAGCTCCTACAATGAGCAGTTCTTC; CDR3aa: CASSPDLSSYNEQFF
abundance: few; d_gene: NA; j_gene: TRBJ1-5; v_gene: TRBV6-6; CDR3nt: TGTGCCAGCAGTTACGGGGGAAGCAATCAGCCCCAGCATTTT; CDR3aa: CASSYGGSNQPQHF
abundance: NA; d_gene: NA; j_gene: TRBJ2-2; v_gene: TRBV19; CDR3nt: TGTGCCAGTAGTAGGGGCCCCAACACCGGGGAGCTGTTTTTT; CDR3aa: CASSRGPNTGELFF
abundance: NA; d_gene: NA; j_gene: TRBJ2-1; v_gene: TRBV9; CDR3nt: TGTGCCAGCAGCAACCGGGACTTATTGGATGAGCAGTTCTTC; CDR3aa: CASSNRDLLDEQFF
abundance: few; d_gene: TRBD1; j_gene: TRBJ1-4; v_gene: TRBV28; CDR3nt: TGTGCCAGCAGAACCGGGACAGCAGAAAAACTGTTTTTT; CDR3aa: CASRTGTAEKLFF
abundance: once; d_gene: NA; j_gene: TRBJ1-5; v_gene: TRBV2; CDR3nt: TGTGCCAGCAGTGAAGGGCACATGGCAGTTAGCAATCAGCCCCAGCATTTT; CDR3aa: CASSEGHMAVSNQPQHF
abundance: NA; d_gene: NA; j_gene: TRBJ2-5; v_gene: TRBV9; CDR3nt: TGTGCCAGCAGCCCCACCAGGGCCCAAGAGACCCAGTACTTC; CDR3aa: CASSPTRAQETQYF
abundance: NA; d_gene: NA; j_gene: TRBJ1-6; v_gene: TRBV20-1; CDR3nt: TGCAGTGCTAATGACAGACCCCTCCACTTT; CDR3aa: CSANDRPLHF
abundance: NA; d_gene: TRBD1; j_gene: TRBJ2-7; v_gene: TRBV6-1; CDR3nt: TGTGCCAGCAAAAATAGGGACAGGATCTACGAGCAGTACTTC; CDR3aa: CASKNRDRIYEQYF
abundance: NA; d_gene: NA; j_gene: TRBJ1-2; v_gene: TRBV4-1; CDR3nt: TGCGCCAGCAGCCAAGTAGAGACTGGCTACACCTTC; CDR3aa: CASSQVETGYTF
abundance: once; d_gene: NA; j_gene: TRBJ1-5; v_gene: TRBV27; CDR3nt: TGTGCCAGCAGTTTATCAAGGGCCGGTCAGCCCCAGCATTTT; CDR3aa: CASSLSRAGQPQHF
abundance: NA; d_gene: NA; j_gene: TRBJ2-7; v_gene: TRBV9; CDR3nt: TGTGCCAGCAGCGTAGCCGCGGGAGAGGGGGACTCCTACGAGCAGTACTTC; CDR3aa: CASSVAAGEGDSYEQYF
abundance: NA; d_gene: TRBD1; j_gene: TRBJ2-6; v_gene: TRBV28; CDR3nt: TGTGCCAGCAGTTTCGGACGGACAGGGACTTTCTCTGGGGCCAACGTCCTGACTTTC; CDR3aa: CASSFGRTGTFSGANVLTF
abundance: NA; d_gene: TRBD2; j_gene: TRBJ2-7; v_gene: TRBV28; CDR3nt: TGTGCCAGCCAAACCCCGACTAGCGGGAGCCGGGAGCAGTACTTC; CDR3aa: CASQTPTSGSREQYF
abundance: NA; d_gene: TRBD2; j_gene: TRBJ2-2; v_gene: TRBV6-5; CDR3nt: TGTGCTGTAGCGGGAACGAACACCGGGGAGCTGTTTTTT; CDR3aa: CAVAGTNTGELFF
abundance: few; d_gene: TRBD1; j_gene: TRBJ2-5; v_gene: TRBV9; CDR3nt: TGTGCCAGCAGCGGGAACAGTCTAGGGGGCGTAGAGACCCAGTACTTC; CDR3aa: CASSGNSLGGVETQYF
abundance: few; d_gene: NA; j_gene: TRBJ2-7; v_gene: TRBV21-1; CDR3nt: TGTGCCAGCAGCAAGCTACCACTTCGAAGGCGCCGAACTAGGGGGAGAACCTACGAGCAGTACTTC; CDR3aa: CASSKLPLRRRRTRGRTYEQYF
abundance: NA; d_gene: NA; j_gene: TRBJ1-4; v_gene: TRBV12-2; CDR3nt: TGTGCAAGTCGGCTCGGGGAGCCACAGGGATGTATCGGGGTAAATGAAAAACTGTTTTTT; CDR3aa: CASRLGEPQGCIGVNEKLFF
abundance: once; d_gene: TRBD1; j_gene: TRBJ2-7; v_gene: TRBV5-8; CDR3nt: TGTGCCAGCAGCTTTCAGGGGGCGGGTGTTTACGAGCAGTACTTC; CDR3aa: CASSFQGAGVYEQYF
abundance: NA; d_gene: NA; j_gene: TRBJ2-2; v_gene: TRBV6-5; CDR3nt: TGTGCCAGCAGTCGAGCCCAGAACACCGGGGAGCTGTTTTTT; CDR3aa: CASSRAQNTGELFF
abundance: NA; d_gene: NA; j_gene: TRBJ2-7; v_gene: TRBV5-1; CDR3nt: TGCGCCAGCAGCTTGGTTGCTAGCGCCTCCTACGAGCAGTACTTC; CDR3aa: CASSLVASASYEQYF
abundance: NA; d_gene: NA; j_gene: TRBJ1-1; v_gene: TRBV18; CDR3nt: TGTGCCAGCTCACGACTAGGGGTGCCTGAAGCTTTCTTT; CDR3aa: CASSRLGVPEAFF
abundance: NA; d_gene: TRBD2; j_gene: TRBJ2-3; v_gene: TRBV30; CDR3nt: TGTGCCTGGAGGGGAGGTAGCGGGAAAAGGGTAGATACGCAGTATTTT; CDR3aa: CAWRGGSGKRVDTQYF
abundance: NA; d_gene: NA; j_gene: TRBJ2-7; v_gene: TRBV7-2; CDR3nt: TGTGCCAGCAGTCGTTATATGGCGTCCTACGAGCAGTACTTC; CDR3aa: CASSRYMASYEQYF
abundance: NA; d_gene: TRBD1; j_gene: TRBJ1-3; v_gene: TRBV19; CDR3nt: TGTGCCAGTAGCGGGACAGGGGGAAATGGAAACACCATATATTTT; CDR3aa: CASSGTGGNGNTIYF
abundance: NA; d_gene: NA; j_gene: TRBJ2-2; v_gene: TRBV6-5; CDR3nt: TGTGCCAGCAGTTACGGTGTCCACGGGGAGCTGTTTTTT; CDR3aa: CASSYGVHGELFF
abundance: many; d_gene: TRBD1; j_gene: TRBJ1-1; v_gene: TRBV7-9; CDR3nt: TGTGCCAGCAGCCCGGGGGGACAGAGAAACACTGAAGCTTTCTTT; CDR3aa: CASSPGGQRNTEAFF
abundance: NA; d_gene: NA; j_gene: TRBJ2-7; v_gene: TRBV27; CDR3nt: TGTGCCAGCAGTACACAGGACAAAACCTACGAGCAGTACTTC; CDR3aa: CASSTQDKTYEQYF
abundance: NA; d_gene: TRBD1; j_gene: TRBJ1-2; v_gene: TRBV18; CDR3nt: TGTGCCAGCTCACCACCTTCAGCAGGGACAGTTAGGAACTATGGCTACACCTTC; CDR3aa: CASSPPSAGTVRNYGYTF
abundance: once; d_gene: NA; j_gene: TRBJ1-1; v_gene: TRBV21-1; CDR3nt: TGTGCCAGCAGCAAAAAATCGGAGGGGCTGAACACTGAAGCTTTCTTT; CDR3aa: CASSKKSEGLNTEAFF
abundance: NA; d_gene: TRBD1; j_gene: TRBJ2-5; v_gene: TRBV4-2; CDR3nt: TGTGCGAGCAGCCAAAAGGCCGGACAGGGGGAGACCCAGTACTTC; CDR3aa: CASSQKAGQGETQYF
abundance: NA; d_gene: TRBD2; j_gene: TRBJ2-2; v_gene: TRBV19; CDR3nt: TGTGCCAGTAGTATTGCATACACCGGGACTAGGGCCGGGGAGCTGTTTTTT; CDR3aa: CASSIAYTGTRAGELFF
abundance: once; d_gene: TRBD2; j_gene: TRBJ2-1; v_gene: TRBV7-2; CDR3nt: TGTGCCAGCAGGAACTTACTAGCGGGAGGCAGGTGGGAGCAGTTCTTC; CDR3aa: CASRNLLAGGRWEQFF
abundance: NA; d_gene: NA; j_gene: TRBJ1-4; v_gene: TRBV5-6; CDR3nt: TGTGCCAGCAGCTACCCTAATGAAAAACTGTTTTTT; CDR3aa: CASSYPNEKLFF
abundance: NA; d_gene: TRBD1; j_gene: TRBJ2-7; v_gene: TRBV6-6; CDR3nt: TGTGCCAGCAAAGACAGGGGGGAGGGCTCTTTGGAGCAGTACTTC; CDR3aa: CASKDRGEGSLEQYF